Reported below is one T cell receptor (beta chain). The junction does not match germline at one end; this may be a read error. The data are from a study of shared clonotypes between healthy human individuals. Method: immunoSEQ multiplex PCR; TCRdb's copy keeps in-frame clones and lacks some. The sample shows approximately 2.5 million clones, over 85% of them seen only once. Germline CDR1 reads MNHNY; CDR2 reads SVGAGI (reference sequence). The CDR3 has 13 amino acids. The chain couples TRBV6-6 to TRBJ2-3; a weak D match, TRBD1 (5 bases). This receptor was taken from a man younger than 30 in good health. Sequencing was performed on naive CD4+ T cells sorted from blood. Subset described: CD45RA+ positively selected. CDR3 sequence reads: CAGRATSTDTQYF. CDR3 bases: TGTGCCGGCAGGGCTACTAGCACAGATACGCAGTATTTT.